This T cell receptor beta chain was profiled in a study of blood T cell repertoires in COVID-19. This CDR3 contains 14 residues. V dropped 0 bases and J dropped 2 bases, with 8 bases sitting between them. Germline assignment: CDR1 SGDLS and CDR2 YYNGEE. Some clones are missing from TCRdb's copy, which holds only in-frame ones; the method was immunoSEQ multiplex PCR. The sample carries around 50,000 clones, around 79% recorded once. Sequenced: peripheral blood. This sequence joins TRBV9 and TRBJ2-5; D gene unclear. This clonotype originated in a human donor with active or convalescent COVID-19. The donor label of this sample is uncertain. CDR3 region: CASSVAYGQETQYF. Written as DNA, the CDR3 is TGTGCCAGCAGCGTAGCATACGGGCAAGAGACCCAGTACTTC.